This entry is about one TCR beta chain. The antigen is undetermined. It was CD45RO-negative cells, positively selected for CCR7, that made up naive CD8 cells, with terminally differentiated effector memory CD45RA+ cells excluded. Free of recent acute infections or vaccinations, the donors were healthy HIV-negative adults. This record comes from a study of shared clonotypes between healthy human individuals. Findings of the study overall: Unshared clonotypes carried lower generation probabilities than those common to all four donors.

CDR1 is PRHDT and CDR2 is FYEKMQ in the germline V gene (reference sequence). The CDR3 totals 14 residues. The V and J ends lost 7 bases and 6 bases, in that order; junction bases with no gene match: 11. Method: immunoSEQ multiplex PCR; TCRdb's copy keeps in-frame clones and lacks some. Of around 2.1 million clones listed, roughly 91% are singletons. Material for sequencing was naive CD8+ T cells from PBMCs. This chain uses TRBV13 with TRBJ1-1; 7 nucleotides agree with TRBD1. This clonotype was obtained from a man in his late teens or twenties in good health. Some clones in this sample may be carry-over from other donors' samples. In DNA form, the CDR3 reads TGTGCCAGCACTCCGAGGGGGCGTGGGGCTGAAGCTTTCTTT. Its protein product is CASTPRGRGAEAFF.